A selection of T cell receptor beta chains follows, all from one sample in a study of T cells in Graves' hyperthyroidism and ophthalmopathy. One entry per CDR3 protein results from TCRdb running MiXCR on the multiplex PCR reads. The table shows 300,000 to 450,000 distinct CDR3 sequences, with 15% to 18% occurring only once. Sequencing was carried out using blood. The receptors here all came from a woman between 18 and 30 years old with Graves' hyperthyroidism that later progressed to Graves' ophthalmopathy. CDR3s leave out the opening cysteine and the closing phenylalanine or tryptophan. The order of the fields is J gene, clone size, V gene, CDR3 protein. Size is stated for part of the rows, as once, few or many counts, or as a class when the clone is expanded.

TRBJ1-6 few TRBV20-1 SASWGKYNSPLH
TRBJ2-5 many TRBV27 ASSLYSLQGRRETQY
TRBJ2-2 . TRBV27 ASSLRGGLSTGELF
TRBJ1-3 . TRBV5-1 ASRGGPLSGNTIY
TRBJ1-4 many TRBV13 ASSPVGRTNEKLF
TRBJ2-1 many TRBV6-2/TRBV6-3 ASSPPLAGGPEQF
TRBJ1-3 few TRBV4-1 ASSQDGVLSGNTIY
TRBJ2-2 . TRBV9 ASSAPGGIGELF
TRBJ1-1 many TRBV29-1 SVPGTENTEAF
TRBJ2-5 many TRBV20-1 SATTDGRGGETQY
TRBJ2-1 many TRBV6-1 ASRGTSSYNEQF
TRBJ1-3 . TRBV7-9 ASRTDREGNTIY
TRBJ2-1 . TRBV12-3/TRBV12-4 ASSPRSGGNEQF
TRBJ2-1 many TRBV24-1 ATSDAASGRIHEQF
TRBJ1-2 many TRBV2 ASSAGTAAANYGYT
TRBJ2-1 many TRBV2 ASRGTLFSYNEQF
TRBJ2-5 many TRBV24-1 ATSHGTASQETQY
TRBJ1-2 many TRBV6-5 ASSYRLRNYGYT
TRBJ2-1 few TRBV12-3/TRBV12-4 ASSYSGKIYNEQF
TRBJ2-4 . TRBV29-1 RILDLPRLKNIQY
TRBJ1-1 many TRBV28 ASSVTGTGLNAEAF
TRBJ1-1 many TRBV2 ASPPRGATEAF
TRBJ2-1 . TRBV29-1 SVGQRERYNEQF
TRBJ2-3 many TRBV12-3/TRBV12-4 ASSLASGGWSTDTQY
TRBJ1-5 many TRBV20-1 SARGSDRYSNQPQH
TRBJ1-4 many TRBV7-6 ASSFETGGEKLF
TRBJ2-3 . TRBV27 ASTPGLAGDTQY
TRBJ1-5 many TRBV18 ASSPDTNQPQH
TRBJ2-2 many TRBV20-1 SARPSGSAGELF
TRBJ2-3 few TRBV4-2 ASSQEEAPITDTQY
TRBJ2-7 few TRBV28 ASSLPPGGTSGSTYEQY
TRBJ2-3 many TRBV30 AWSQTGVRGTDTQY
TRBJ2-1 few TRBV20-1 SARDPTSGNNEQF
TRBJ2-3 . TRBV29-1 SGEGLAGFGTDTQY
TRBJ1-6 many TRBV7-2 ASNQQSSSYNSPLH
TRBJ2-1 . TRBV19 ASSPSTGIYNEQF
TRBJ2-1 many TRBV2 ASSAGQGSNEQF
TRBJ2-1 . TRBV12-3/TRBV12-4 ASSFGRGGGLGEQF
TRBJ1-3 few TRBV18 ATQRGNTIY
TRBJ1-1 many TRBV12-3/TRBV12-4 ASSTGTVNTEAF
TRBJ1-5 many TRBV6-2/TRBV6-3 ASRDRDRGNQPQH
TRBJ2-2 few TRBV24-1 ATNRGGDTGELF
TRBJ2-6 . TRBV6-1 ASSEVGTPTSGANVLT
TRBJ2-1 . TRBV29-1 SVLRASYNEQF
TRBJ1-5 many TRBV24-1 ATSDLRDTNQPQH